A selection of T cell receptor beta chains follows, all from one sample in a study of blood T cell repertoires in COVID-19. Libraries were prepared by immunoSEQ multiplex PCR; TCRdb keeps only in-frame clonotypes and omits some of them. There are 120,000 to 150,000 clones in the sample; 88% occur only once, and approximately 2.5% lies in the top ten. The sequencing input was peripheral blood. Receptors were obtained from a human donor in a cohort sampled during active COVID-19. The CDR3 runs from the conserved cysteine through the conserved F or W. The D gene is left open where the match is weak. Size tells how often a clone was seen (once, few, many) or the class of an expanded clone, and some rows leave it out.

D | size | J | V | DNA | CDR3
TRBD1 | - | TRBJ1-1 | TRBV18 | TGTGCCAGCTCACCAAGGGACAGGGGTCTAATGAACACTGAAGCTTTCTTT | CASSPRDRGLMNTEAFF
- | - | TRBJ1-5 | TRBV14 | TGTGCCAGCAGCCAAAGAGGGCCGCCCCAGCATTTT | CASSQRGPPQHF
- | - | TRBJ2-1 | TRBV7-9 | TGTGCCAGCAGCTTAGCAGACGGGGGACCCCAGTTCTTC | CASSLADGGPQFF
- | - | TRBJ2-3 | TRBV7-2 | TGTGCCAGCACGCTTACGGCGGCTAATACGCAGTATTTT | CASTLTAANTQYF
- | once | TRBJ1-1 | TRBV28 | TGTGCCAGCAGTTTCGGGGGGCGCGTGAACACTGAAGCTTTCTTT | CASSFGGRVNTEAFF
TRBD2 | - | TRBJ2-7 | TRBV11-1 | TGTGCCAGCAGCCCATCGGGAGGGCCGATCTACGAGCAGTACTTC | CASSPSGGPIYEQYF
TRBD1 | - | TRBJ1-6 | TRBV30 | TGTGCCTGGAGGCCCCCGGACAGGGAGGATTCACCCCTCCACTTT | CAWRPPDREDSPLHF
TRBD1 | - | TRBJ1-5 | TRBV5-3 | TGTGCCAGAAGCCAGACAGGGAATGGCAATCAGCCCCAGCATTTT | CARSQTGNGNQPQHF
TRBD1 | - | TRBJ2-1 | TRBV6-6 | TGTGCCAGCAGCACACTCGACAGGGTCACCTACAATGAGCAGTTCTTC | CASSTLDRVTYNEQFF
- | - | TRBJ2-2 | TRBV6-4 | TGTGCCAGCAGCCTGACAGTCACCGGGGAGCTGTTTTTT | CASSLTVTGELFF
TRBD1 | - | TRBJ2-1 | TRBV5-1 | TGCGCCAGCAGCCGACAGGGGGAGGACAATGAGCAGTTCTTC | CASSRQGEDNEQFF
- | - | TRBJ2-7 | TRBV28 | TGTGCCAGCAGTTTAGGCGGCAGGGCGTACGAGCAGTACTTC | CASSLGGRAYEQYF
TRBD2 | - | TRBJ2-2 | TRBV7-3 | TGTGCCAGCAGCTTGTCCCCGGGCGGGAGGGCCGGGGAGCTGTTTTTT | CASSLSPGGRAGELFF
TRBD1 | - | TRBJ2-3 | TRBV7-9 | TGTGCCAGCAGCACGCGTGGACAGGGAACAGATACGCAGTATTTT | CASSTRGQGTDTQYF
TRBD2 | - | TRBJ2-3 | TRBV28 | TGTGCCAGCAGTTTACTAGCGGGAGGAACAGATACGCAGTATTTT | CASSLLAGGTDTQYF
TRBD1 | - | TRBJ1-2 | TRBV5-4 | TGTGCCAGCAGCTTGGGGGGACAGACTAACTATGGCTACACCTTC | CASSLGGQTNYGYTF
- | once | TRBJ1-2 | TRBV28 | TGTGCCAGCAGTTTATACCTAGGCAGGGGTTCTGGCTACACCTTC | CASSLYLGRGSGYTF
- | - | TRBJ2-5 | TRBV28 | TGTGCCAGCAGTCTCGGAGGGTTTGTACAAGAGACCCAGTACTTC | CASSLGGFVQETQYF
TRBD2 | - | TRBJ2-3 | TRBV11-2 | TGTGCCAGCAGCTTAACTAGCGTCGAGGGCACAGATACGCAGTATTTT | CASSLTSVEGTDTQYF
- | once | TRBJ2-3 | TRBV6-6 | TGTGCCAGCAGTCGAGGAACCGGGTTGGTCGCAGATACGCAGTATTTT | CASSRGTGLVADTQYF
TRBD1 | - | TRBJ2-7 | TRBV5-1 | TGCGCCAGCAGCTTGACAGGGGGATGGGAGCAGTACTTC | CASSLTGGWEQYF
- | - | TRBJ2-6 | TRBV6-6 | TGTGCCAGCAGTTACGGGAGCTCTGGGGCCAACGTCCTGACTTTC | CASSYGSSGANVLTF
- | once | TRBJ2-7 | TRBV28 | TGTGCCAGCAGTACCCCGGGAGTATTTTACGAGCAGTACTTC | CASSTPGVFYEQYF